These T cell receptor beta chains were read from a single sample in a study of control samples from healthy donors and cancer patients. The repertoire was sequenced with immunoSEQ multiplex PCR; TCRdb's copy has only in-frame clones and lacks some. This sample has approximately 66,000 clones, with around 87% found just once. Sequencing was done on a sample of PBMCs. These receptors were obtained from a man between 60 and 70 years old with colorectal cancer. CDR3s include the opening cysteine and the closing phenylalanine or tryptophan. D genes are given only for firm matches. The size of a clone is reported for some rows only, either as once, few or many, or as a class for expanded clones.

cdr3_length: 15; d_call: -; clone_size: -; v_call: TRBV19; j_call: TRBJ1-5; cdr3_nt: TGTGCCAGTAGTATAGAGGGCAGGGTGGGCCAGCCCCAGCATTTT; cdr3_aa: CASSIEGRVGQPQHF
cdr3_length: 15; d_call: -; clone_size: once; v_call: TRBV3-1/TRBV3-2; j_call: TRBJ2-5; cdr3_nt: TGTGCCAGCAGCCAAATGGTAGCGGCTAAAGAGACCCAGTACTTC; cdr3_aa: CASSQMVAAKETQYF
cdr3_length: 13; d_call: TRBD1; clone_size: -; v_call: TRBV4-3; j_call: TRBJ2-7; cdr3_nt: TGCGCCAGCAGCCAGACAGGGGGTTACGAGCAGTACTTC; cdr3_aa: CASSQTGGYEQYF
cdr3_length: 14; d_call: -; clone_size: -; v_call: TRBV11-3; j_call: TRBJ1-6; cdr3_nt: TGTGCCAGCAGCAACCGACAGCCTAATTCACCCCTCCACTTT; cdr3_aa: CASSNRQPNSPLHF
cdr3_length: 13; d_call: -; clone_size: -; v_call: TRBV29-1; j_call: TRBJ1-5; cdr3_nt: TGCAGCGTTGCCGAATATAGCAATCAGCCCCAGCATTTT; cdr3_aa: CSVAEYSNQPQHF
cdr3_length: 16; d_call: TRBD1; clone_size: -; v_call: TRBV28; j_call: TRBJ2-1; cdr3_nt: TGTGCCAGCAGTTTAACGGGGACAGGTCCCTACAATGAGCAGTTCTTC; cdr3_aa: CASSLTGTGPYNEQFF
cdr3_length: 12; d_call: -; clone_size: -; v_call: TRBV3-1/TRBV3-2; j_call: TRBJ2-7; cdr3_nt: TGTGCCAGCAGCCAAGATCGCCAATCCCGGTACTTC; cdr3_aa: CASSQDRQSRYF
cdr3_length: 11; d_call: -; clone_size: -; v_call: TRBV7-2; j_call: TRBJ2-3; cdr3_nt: TGTGCCAGCAGCCGCCCAGATACGCAGTATTTT; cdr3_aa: CASSRPDTQYF
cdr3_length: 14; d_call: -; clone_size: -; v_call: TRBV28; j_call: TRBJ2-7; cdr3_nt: TGTGCCAGCAGTTTCGTGGCGGTTACCTACGAGCAGTACTTC; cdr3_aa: CASSFVAVTYEQYF
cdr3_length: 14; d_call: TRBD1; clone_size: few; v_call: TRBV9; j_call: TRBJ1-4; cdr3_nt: TGTGCCAGCAGCGTATCGACAGGGTCTGAAAAACTGTTTTTT; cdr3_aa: CASSVSTGSEKLFF
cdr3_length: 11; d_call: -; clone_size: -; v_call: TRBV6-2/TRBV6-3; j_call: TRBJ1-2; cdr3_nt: TGTGCCAGCAGTTACCGGGATCTTCACACCTTC; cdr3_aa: CASSYRDLHTF
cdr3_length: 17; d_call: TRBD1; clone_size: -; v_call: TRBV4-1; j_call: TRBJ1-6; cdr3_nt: TGCGCCAGCAGCCAAGGGAGGCAGGGGGAGAGGGGTTCACCCCTCCACTTT; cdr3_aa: CASSQGRQGERGSPLHF
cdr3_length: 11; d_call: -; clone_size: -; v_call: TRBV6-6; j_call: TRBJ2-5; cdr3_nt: TGTGCCAGTTCAGGGCAAGAGACCCAGTACTTC; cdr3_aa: CASSGQETQYF
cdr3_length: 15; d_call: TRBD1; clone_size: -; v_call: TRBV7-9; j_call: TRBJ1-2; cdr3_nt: TGTGCCAGCAGCCTGACAGGGTACGGTAGCTATGGCTACACCTTC; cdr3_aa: CASSLTGYGSYGYTF
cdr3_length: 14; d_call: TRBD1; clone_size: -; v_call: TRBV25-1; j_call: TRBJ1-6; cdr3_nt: TGTGCCAGCAGTGGGACAGGAGGGAATTCACCCCTCCACTTT; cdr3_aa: CASSGTGGNSPLHF
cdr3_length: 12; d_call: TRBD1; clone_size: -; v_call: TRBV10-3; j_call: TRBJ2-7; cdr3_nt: TGTGCCATCGGGACAGGGGGCTACGAGCAGTACTTC; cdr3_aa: CAIGTGGYEQYF
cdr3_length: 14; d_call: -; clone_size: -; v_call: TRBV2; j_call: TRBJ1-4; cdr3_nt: TGTGCCAGCAACCCCCAGGAAGGCTATGAAAAACTGTTTTTT; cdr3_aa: CASNPQEGYEKLFF
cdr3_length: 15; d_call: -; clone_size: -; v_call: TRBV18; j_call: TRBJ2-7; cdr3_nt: TGTGCCAGCTCCCCGGGGCAGGGGAGCTCCTACGAGCAGTACTTC; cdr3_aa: CASSPGQGSSYEQYF
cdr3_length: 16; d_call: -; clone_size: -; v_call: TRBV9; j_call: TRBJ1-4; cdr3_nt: TGTGCCAGCAGCGCCCGACTGGACCCACCTAATGAAAAACTGTTTTTT; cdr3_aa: CASSARLDPPNEKLFF
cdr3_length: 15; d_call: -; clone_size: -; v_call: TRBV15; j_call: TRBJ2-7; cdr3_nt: TGTGCCACCAGCAGAGGTTGGGTGCGGTCTTACGAGCAGTACTTC; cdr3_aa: CATSRGWVRSYEQYF
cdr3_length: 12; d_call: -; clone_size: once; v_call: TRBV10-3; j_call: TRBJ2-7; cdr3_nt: TGTGCCATCAGTGAGTCTTCTTACGAGCAGTACTTC; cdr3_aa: CAISESSYEQYF
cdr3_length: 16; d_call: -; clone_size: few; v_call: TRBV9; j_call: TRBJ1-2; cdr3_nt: TGTGCCAGCAGCGTAGACGGCCAGGGAGTTAACTATGGCTACACCTTC; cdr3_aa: CASSVDGQGVNYGYTF
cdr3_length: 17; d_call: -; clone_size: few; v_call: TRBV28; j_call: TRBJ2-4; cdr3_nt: TGTGCCAGCAGTTCCTTTACACCCGGCGAGGCCAAAAACATTCAGTACTTC; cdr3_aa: CASSSFTPGEAKNIQYF
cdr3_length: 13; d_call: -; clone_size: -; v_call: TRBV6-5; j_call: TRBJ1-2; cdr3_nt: TGTGCCAGCAGTTACGTGGGCAACTATGGCTACACCTTC; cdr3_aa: CASSYVGNYGYTF
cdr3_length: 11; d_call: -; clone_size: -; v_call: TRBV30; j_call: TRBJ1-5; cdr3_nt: TGTGCCTGCACGGGTGGAGGGTCCCAGCATTTT; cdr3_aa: CACTGGGSQHF
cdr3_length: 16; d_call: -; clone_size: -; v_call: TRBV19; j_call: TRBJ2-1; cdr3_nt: TGTGCCAGTAGCCTGGTTGGTGCAAGCTCCTACAATGAGCAGTTCTTC; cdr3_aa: CASSLVGASSYNEQFF
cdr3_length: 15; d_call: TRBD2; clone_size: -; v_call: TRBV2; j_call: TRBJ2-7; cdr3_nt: TGTGCCAGCAGGCGGGCTAGCGGGGCCTCCTACGAGCAGTACTTC; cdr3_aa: CASRRASGASYEQYF
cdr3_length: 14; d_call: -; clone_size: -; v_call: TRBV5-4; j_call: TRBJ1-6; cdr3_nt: TGTGCCAGCAGCTTCGGCAGTGATAATTCACCCCTCCACTTT; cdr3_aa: CASSFGSDNSPLHF
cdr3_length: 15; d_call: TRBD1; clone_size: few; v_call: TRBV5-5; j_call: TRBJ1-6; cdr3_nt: TGTGCCATCCGACAGGGATATGCCTATAATTCACCCCTCCACTTT; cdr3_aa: CAIRQGYAYNSPLHF
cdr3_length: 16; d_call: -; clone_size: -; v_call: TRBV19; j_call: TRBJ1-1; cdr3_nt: TGTGCCAGTAGTATCGGTAGGCAAGCGTATAACACTGAAGCTTTCTTT; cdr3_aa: CASSIGRQAYNTEAFF
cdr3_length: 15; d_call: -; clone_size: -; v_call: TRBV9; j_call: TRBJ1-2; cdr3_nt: TGTGCCAGCAGCGTAGATGGGACGGCTAACTATGGCTACACCTTC; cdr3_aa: CASSVDGTANYGYTF
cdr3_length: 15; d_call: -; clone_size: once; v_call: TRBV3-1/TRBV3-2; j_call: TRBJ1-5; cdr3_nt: TGTGCCAGCAGCCAGGGGCGGGGAAACAATCAGCCCCAGCATTTT; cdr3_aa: CASSQGRGNNQPQHF
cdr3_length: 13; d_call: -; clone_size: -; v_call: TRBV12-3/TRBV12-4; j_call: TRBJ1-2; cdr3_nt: TGTGCCAGCAGGTTTGGACAGTCCTATGGCTACACCTTC; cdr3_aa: CASRFGQSYGYTF